The rows below give T cell receptor beta chains drawn from one sample of a study of blood T cells in healthy people across ages. TCRdb called the 5' RACE reads again in MiXCR, with one record for every CDR3 protein. This table holds 1 million to 1.2 million distinct CDR3 sequences, 35% to 40% found once. Specimen: blood. The source of these receptors is a man between 18 and 29 years old in good health. Both conserved end residues are part of each CDR3. Fields, in order: D gene, V gene, clone size, J gene, CDR3 protein, CDR3 DNA. D genes are given only for firm matches. A row's size may be missing; if present it is once, few, many or a size class.

D gene: TRBD1
V gene: TRBV28
clone size: .
J gene: TRBJ2-1
CDR3 protein: CASSLWGTGSNEQFF
CDR3 DNA: TGTGCCAGCAGTTTATGGGGGACAGGGAGTAATGAGCAGTTCTTC

D gene: .
V gene: TRBV20-1
clone size: few
J gene: TRBJ2-3
CDR3 protein: CSARGGGTDTQYF
CDR3 DNA: TGCAGTGCTAGAGGGGGGGGCACAGATACGCAGTATTTT

D gene: TRBD1
V gene: TRBV27
clone size: .
J gene: TRBJ2-3
CDR3 protein: CASSLGTGGLAQYF
CDR3 DNA: TGTGCCAGCAGTCTAGGGACAGGGGGCCTTGCGCAGTATTTT

D gene: TRBD1
V gene: TRBV10-3
clone size: .
J gene: TRBJ1-4
CDR3 protein: CATTEGQTNEKLFF
CDR3 DNA: TGTGCCACGACGGAGGGACAGACTAATGAAAAACTGTTTTTT

D gene: TRBD1
V gene: TRBV11-3
clone size: .
J gene: TRBJ2-3
CDR3 protein: CASSSGDRGLDTQYF
CDR3 DNA: TGTGCCAGCAGCTCGGGGGACAGGGGGCTGGATACGCAGTATTTT

D gene: .
V gene: TRBV29-1
clone size: few
J gene: TRBJ2-5
CDR3 protein: CSVETAEQETQYF
CDR3 DNA: TGCAGCGTAGAAACGGCTGAACAAGAGACCCAGTACTTC

D gene: TRBD1
V gene: TRBV6-6
clone size: few
J gene: TRBJ1-5
CDR3 protein: CASSTDRVERNQPQHF
CDR3 DNA: TGTGCCAGCAGCACCGACAGGGTTGAGCGCAATCAGCCCCAGCATTTT

D gene: .
V gene: TRBV2
clone size: .
J gene: TRBJ2-3
CDR3 protein: CASSAWTGTDTQYF
CDR3 DNA: TGTGCCAGCAGTGCTTGGACTGGCACAGATACGCAGTATTTT

D gene: .
V gene: TRBV6-2/TRBV6-3
clone size: .
J gene: TRBJ1-6
CDR3 protein: CASNWVLKSPLHF
CDR3 DNA: TGTGCCAGCAATTGGGTCCTGAAGTCACCCCTCCACTTT

D gene: .
V gene: TRBV6-2/TRBV6-3
clone size: few
J gene: TRBJ2-7
CDR3 protein: CASEPSEVVLGYEQYF
CDR3 DNA: TGTGCCAGCGAGCCTTCTGAGGTGGTTTTGGGCTACGAGCAGTACTTC

D gene: TRBD1
V gene: TRBV20-1
clone size: .
J gene: TRBJ1-5
CDR3 protein: CSARGQGAWVDQPQHF
CDR3 DNA: TGCAGTGCTCGGGGACAGGGGGCTTGGGTAGATCAGCCCCAGCATTTT

D gene: .
V gene: TRBV12-3/TRBV12-4
clone size: .
J gene: TRBJ1-1
CDR3 protein: CASSLCQTDTEAFF
CDR3 DNA: TGTGCCAGCAGTTTGTGCCAGACGGACACTGAAGCTTTCTTT

D gene: .
V gene: TRBV5-6
clone size: .
J gene: TRBJ1-2
CDR3 protein: CASSAQGMDGYTF
CDR3 DNA: TGTGCCAGCAGCGCCCAGGGTATGGATGGCTACACCTTC

D gene: .
V gene: TRBV9
clone size: few
J gene: TRBJ1-2
CDR3 protein: CASSVDGAWRPNYGYTF
CDR3 DNA: TGTGCCAGCAGCGTCGACGGTGCTTGGAGGCCGAACTATGGCTACACCTTC

D gene: .
V gene: TRBV29-1
clone size: .
J gene: TRBJ2-1
CDR3 protein: CSVALAGLLNEQFF
CDR3 DNA: TGCAGCGTTGCCCTAGCCGGATTACTCAATGAGCAGTTCTTC

D gene: TRBD1
V gene: TRBV4-3
clone size: .
J gene: TRBJ2-3
CDR3 protein: CASSQTSTGGVQDTQYF
CDR3 DNA: TGCGCCAGCAGCCAAACTTCTACAGGGGGAGTGCAAGATACGCAGTATTTT

D gene: TRBD2
V gene: TRBV2
clone size: .
J gene: TRBJ2-1
CDR3 protein: CASSEAGGLLAGGKNEQFF
CDR3 DNA: TGTGCCAGCAGTGAAGCGGGAGGGTTACTAGCGGGGGGTAAGAATGAGCAGTTCTTC

D gene: TRBD2
V gene: TRBV20-1
clone size: .
J gene: TRBJ2-1
CDR3 protein: CSAGPLAGPDNEQFF
CDR3 DNA: TGCAGTGCTGGCCCGTTAGCGGGGCCCGACAATGAGCAGTTCTTC

D gene: .
V gene: TRBV27
clone size: few
J gene: TRBJ1-2
CDR3 protein: CASSFISAGGVGYTF
CDR3 DNA: TGTGCCAGCAGTTTTATCTCGGCGGGGGGAGTTGGCTACACCTTC

D gene: TRBD1
V gene: TRBV5-5
clone size: .
J gene: TRBJ2-5
CDR3 protein: CASSLAKGQIETQYF
CDR3 DNA: TGTGCCAGCAGCTTGGCCAAGGGACAGATAGAGACCCAGTACTTC

D gene: .
V gene: TRBV9
clone size: many
J gene: TRBJ2-3
CDR3 protein: CASSVGGVADTQYF
CDR3 DNA: TGTGCCAGCAGCGTAGGGGGGGTAGCAGATACGCAGTATTTT

D gene: .
V gene: TRBV12-3/TRBV12-4
clone size: .
J gene: TRBJ1-4
CDR3 protein: CASSLVFRGGEKLFF
CDR3 DNA: TGTGCCAGCAGTTTAGTGTTTAGGGGAGGTGAAAAACTGTTTTTT

D gene: TRBD1
V gene: TRBV7-2
clone size: .
J gene: TRBJ1-6
CDR3 protein: CTSSQRTGGSYNSPLHF
CDR3 DNA: TGTACCAGCAGCCAGAGGACAGGTGGATCCTATAATTCACCCCTCCACTTT

D gene: TRBD2
V gene: TRBV29-1
clone size: few
J gene: TRBJ2-3
CDR3 protein: CSVVPWGQQGLARTDTQYF
CDR3 DNA: TGCAGCGTTGTCCCCTGGGGACAGCAGGGACTAGCCCGCACAGATACGCAGTATTTT

D gene: .
V gene: TRBV28
clone size: .
J gene: TRBJ2-1
CDR3 protein: CATAKGRTYNEQFF
CDR3 DNA: TGTGCCACCGCGAAAGGACGGACCTACAATGAGCAGTTCTTC

D gene: TRBD2
V gene: TRBV3-1
clone size: .
J gene: TRBJ2-3
CDR3 protein: CASGRIIAGGHDTQYF
CDR3 DNA: TGTGCCAGCGGCCGAATAATAGCGGGGGGGCACGATACGCAGTATTTT

D gene: .
V gene: TRBV7-2
clone size: few
J gene: TRBJ1-5
CDR3 protein: CASSLVGVGGSNQPQHF
CDR3 DNA: TGTGCCAGCAGCTTAGTCGGGGTTGGGGGTAGCAATCAGCCCCAGCATTTT